The clone carrying this T cell receptor (beta chain) was counted many times. Its cognate antigen is unknown. This sample is part of a study of regulatory T cells in long-lasting Graves disease. Study at large: Graves' patients with a new diagnosis had received antithyroid drugs under 3 months.

The time point: newly diagnosed GD, antithyroid drugs for less than 3 months. Extracted RNA from PBMCs served as the source of the TCR library. The study's findings and limits: Persistent Graves' patients showed reduced TCR diversity versus newly diagnosed patients.

iRepertoire HTBI primers and Arm-PCR of CDR3 regions built TCR beta libraries. Each CDR3 protein is one row after TCRdb ran MiXCR on the multiplex PCR reads. The sample records some 240,000 distinct CDR3 sequences, about 19% being singletons. This CDR3 region has 14 residues. Germline-derived CDR1 and CDR2 are LNHNV and YYDKDF (reference sequence). Trimming left V 5 bases short and J 2 bases short, with 12 bases between. These same data were also listed under a study on T cells in Graves' hyperthyroidism and ophthalmopathy. According to that study: Researchers defined stable Graves' hyperthyroidism as no ophthalmopathy progression within 18 months.

This sequence originates from a woman aged 30 to 39 with Graves disease. The source was peripheral blood mononuclear cells (PBMCs), collected at new diagnosis, from a patient treated with antithyroid drugs. J is TRBJ1-2 and V is TRBV15, with a tentative D call TRBD1 (5 bases). The CDR3 region is CATSPRGGNYGYTF. For the CDR3, the DNA is TGTGCCACCAGCCCGCGGGGCGGGAACTATGGCTACACCTTC.